This T cell receptor (beta chain) derives from a study of Ad26.COV2.S vaccination and SARS-CoV-2 variants. Study-level findings and limits: Across vaccine and placebo recipients, the breadth of non-spike TCRs was similar. Substantial response breadth was reportedly seen for spike-specific CD8+ and CD4+ T cells after vaccination.

TCRdb's copy holds only in-frame clones and misses some; the assay was immunoSEQ multiplex PCR. The sample has roughly 240,000 clones, approximately 88% seen once. The treatment is: 19 received Ad26.COV2.S at low or high dose, single or two shots; about five received placebo; per-sample allocation not given. Each sample was drawn 63 days after the first injection (of vaccine or placebo). About this clone: No antigen is known for it.

Germline CDR1 is SGHRS and CDR2 is YFSETQ. The CDR3 contains 14 residues. The germline V and J ends were trimmed by 2 bases and 0 bases, with 5 bases remaining between them. The receptor was derived from a person between 18 and 65 years old who received the Ad26.COV2.S COVID-19 vaccine or a placebo. The sample was peripheral blood, taken in a trial of Ad26.COV2.S vaccine versus placebo. This chain uses TRBV5-1 with TRBJ1-4; D is unresolved. The CDR3 nucleotides read TGCGCCAGCAGCTTTACGGCAACTAATGAAAAACTGTTTTTT. It codes for CASSFTATNEKLFF.